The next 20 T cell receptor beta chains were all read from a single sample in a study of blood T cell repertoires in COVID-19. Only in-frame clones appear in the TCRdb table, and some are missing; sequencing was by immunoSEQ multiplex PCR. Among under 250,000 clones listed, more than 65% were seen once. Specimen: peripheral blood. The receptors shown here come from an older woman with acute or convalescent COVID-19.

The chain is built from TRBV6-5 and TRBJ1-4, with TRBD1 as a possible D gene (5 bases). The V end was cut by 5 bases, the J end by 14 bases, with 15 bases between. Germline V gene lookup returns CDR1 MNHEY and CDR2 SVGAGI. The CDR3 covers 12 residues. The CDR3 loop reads CASSLGTVGLFF. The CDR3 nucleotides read TGTGCCAGCAGTCTTGGGACTGTGGGCCTGTTTTTT.

The CDR3 nucleotides read TGTGCCAGCAGCTTGGGGGGGCAGGGAAAACTGTTTTTT. Translating it yields CASSLGGQGKLFF. This chain joins TRBV5-6 and TRBJ1-4; D possibly corresponds to TRBD1 (6 bases). The CDR3 is made up of 13 amino acids. Germline V gene sequence: CDR1 SGHDT, CDR2 YYEEEE. The V end lost 0 bases, the J end lost 10 bases, and 10 bases lay between the germline ends.

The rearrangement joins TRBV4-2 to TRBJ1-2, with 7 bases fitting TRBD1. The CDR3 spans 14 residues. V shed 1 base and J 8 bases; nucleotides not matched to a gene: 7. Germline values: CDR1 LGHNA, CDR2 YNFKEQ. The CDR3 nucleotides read TGTGCCAGCAGCCAAGTACAGGGGTCCTCCGGCTACACCTTC. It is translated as CASSQVQGSSGYTF.

The CDR3 region has the DNA TGTGCCAGCAGTGACGGGGGAAGTGGAAACACCATATATTTT. Translating it yields CASSDGGSGNTIYF. The V gene is TRBV6-1, the J gene TRBJ1-3; TRBD1 is a possible D gene (5 bases). The germline V and J ends were trimmed by 3 bases and 3 bases, with 9 bases remaining between them. The germline gives CDR1 MNHNS, CDR2 SASEGT. This CDR3 has 14 amino acids.

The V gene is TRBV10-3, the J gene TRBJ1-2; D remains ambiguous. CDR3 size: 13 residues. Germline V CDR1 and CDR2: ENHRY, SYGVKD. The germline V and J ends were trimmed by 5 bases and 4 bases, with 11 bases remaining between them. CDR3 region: CAISSRGAYGYTF. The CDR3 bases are TGTGCCATCAGTTCGCGGGGAGCCTATGGCTACACCTTC.

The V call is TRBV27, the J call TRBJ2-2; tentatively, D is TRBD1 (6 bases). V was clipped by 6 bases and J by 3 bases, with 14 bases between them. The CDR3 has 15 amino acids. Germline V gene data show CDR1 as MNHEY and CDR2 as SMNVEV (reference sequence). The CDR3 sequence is CASSTQGLYTGELFF. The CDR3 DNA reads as TGTGCCAGCAGCACACAGGGTCTCTACACCGGGGAGCTGTTTTTT.

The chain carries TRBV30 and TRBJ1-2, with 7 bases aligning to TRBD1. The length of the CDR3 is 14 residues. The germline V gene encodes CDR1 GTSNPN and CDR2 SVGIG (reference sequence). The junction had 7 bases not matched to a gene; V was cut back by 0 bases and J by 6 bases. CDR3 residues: CAWSVRQGWNGYTF. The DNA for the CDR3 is TGTGCCTGGAGTGTACGACAGGGATGGAATGGCTACACCTTC.

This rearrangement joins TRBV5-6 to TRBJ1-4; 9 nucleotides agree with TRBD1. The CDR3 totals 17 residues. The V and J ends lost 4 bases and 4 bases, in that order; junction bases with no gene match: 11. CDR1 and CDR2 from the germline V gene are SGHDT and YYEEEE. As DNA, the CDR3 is TGTGCCAGCAGCCTACAGGGGGCGGAAACAATTAATGAAAAACTGTTTTTT. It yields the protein CASSLQGAETINEKLFF.

CDR3: CASSQSADTQYF. In DNA form, the CDR3 reads TGTGCCAGCAGCCAGTCTGCAGATACGCAGTATTTT. The chain is built from TRBV7-9 and TRBJ2-3, with D unclear. CDR3 size: 12 residues. Germline V CDR1 and CDR2: SEHNR, FQNEAQ (reference sequence). V lost 5 bases, J lost 4 bases, and 7 bases lay in between.

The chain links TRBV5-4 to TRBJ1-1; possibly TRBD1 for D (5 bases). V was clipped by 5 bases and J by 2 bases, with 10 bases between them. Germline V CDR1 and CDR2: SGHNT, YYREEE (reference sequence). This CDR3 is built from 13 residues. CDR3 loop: CASSYDSNTEAFF. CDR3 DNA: TGTGCCAGCAGTTACGACAGTAACACTGAAGCTTTCTTT.

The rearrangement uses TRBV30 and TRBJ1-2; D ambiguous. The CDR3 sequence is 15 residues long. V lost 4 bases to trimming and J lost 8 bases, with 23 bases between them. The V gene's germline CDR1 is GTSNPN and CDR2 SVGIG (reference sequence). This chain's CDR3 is CAWIRRDSGARGYTF. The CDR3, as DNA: TGTGCCTGGATCCGGCGCGACTCCGGCGCGAGGGGCTACACCTTC.

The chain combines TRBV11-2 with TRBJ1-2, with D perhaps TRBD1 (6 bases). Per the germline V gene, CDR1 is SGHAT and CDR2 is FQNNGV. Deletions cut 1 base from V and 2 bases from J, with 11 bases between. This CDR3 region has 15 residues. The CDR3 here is CASSLGRDKNYGYTF. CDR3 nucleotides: TGTGCCAGCAGCTTAGGCCGGGACAAAAACTATGGCTACACCTTC.

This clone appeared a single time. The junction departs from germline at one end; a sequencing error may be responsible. The CDR3 sequence is CASSLLGQNSEAFF. The CDR3, as DNA: TGTGCCAGCAGCTTGCTTGGACAGAACTCTGAAGCTTTCTTT. The rearrangement uses TRBV5-4 and TRBJ1-1, with D maybe TRBD1 (6 bases). The CDR3 sequence is 14 residues long. Germline V CDR1 and CDR2: SGHNT, YYREEE (reference sequence).

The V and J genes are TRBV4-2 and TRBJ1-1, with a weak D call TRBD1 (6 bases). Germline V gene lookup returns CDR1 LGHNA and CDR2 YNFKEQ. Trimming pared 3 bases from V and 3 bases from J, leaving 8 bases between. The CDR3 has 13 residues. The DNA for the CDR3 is TGTGCCAGCAGCCATAACAGGGACACTGAAGCTTTCTTT. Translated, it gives CASSHNRDTEAFF.

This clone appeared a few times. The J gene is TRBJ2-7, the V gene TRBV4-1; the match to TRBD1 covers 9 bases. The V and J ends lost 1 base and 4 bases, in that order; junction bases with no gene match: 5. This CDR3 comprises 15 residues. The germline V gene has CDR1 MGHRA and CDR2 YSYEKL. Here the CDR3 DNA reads TGCGCCAGCAGCCAAGTCGGGACAGGGTTTTACGAGCAGTACTTC. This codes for CASSQVGTGFYEQYF.

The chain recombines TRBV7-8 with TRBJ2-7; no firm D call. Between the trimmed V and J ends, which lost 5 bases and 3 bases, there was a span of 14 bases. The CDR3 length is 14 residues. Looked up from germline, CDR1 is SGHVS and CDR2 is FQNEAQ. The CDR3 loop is CASSPNSLGYEQYF. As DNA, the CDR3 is TGTGCCAGCAGCCCCAACAGCCTCGGCTACGAGCAGTACTTC.

The CDR3 loop is CASSQEGRGPKEYGYTF. The CDR3 bases are TGTGCCAGCAGCCAAGAGGGCAGGGGGCCGAAAGAGTATGGCTACACCTTC. The gene calls are TRBV3-1 (or the pseudogene TRBV3-2) and TRBJ1-2; 8 positions match TRBD1. Germline V gene data show CDR1 as LGHDT and CDR2 as YNNKEL (reference sequence). The CDR3 spans 17 residues. After removal of 0 bases from V and 5 bases from J, the junction contained 11 bases not matched to a gene.

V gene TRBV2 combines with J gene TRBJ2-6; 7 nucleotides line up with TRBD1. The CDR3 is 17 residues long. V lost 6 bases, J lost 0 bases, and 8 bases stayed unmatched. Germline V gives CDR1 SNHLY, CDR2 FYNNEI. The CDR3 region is CASRRDSSSSGANVLTF. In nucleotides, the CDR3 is TGTGCCAGCAGAAGGGACAGCTCGAGCTCTGGGGCCAACGTCCTGACTTTC.

The CDR3 here is CASSFQGIPGNTIYF. DNA of the CDR3: TGTGCCAGCAGCTTTCAGGGGATCCCTGGAAACACCATATATTTT. V is TRBV5-6 and J is TRBJ1-3; possible D gene TRBD1, 6 bases. Germline lookup yields CDR1 SGHDT and CDR2 YYEEEE. This CDR3 has 15 residues. With 2 bases removed from V and 2 bases from J, the gap between germline ends came to 11 bases. The full variable domain, its missing parts supplied by reference TRBV5-6 and TRBJ1-3, is DAGVTQSPTHLIKTRGQQVTLRCSPKSGHDTVSWYQQALGQGPQFIFQYYEEEERQRGNFPDRFSGHQFPNYSSELNVNALLLGDSALYLCASSFQGIPGNTIYFGEGSWLTVV.

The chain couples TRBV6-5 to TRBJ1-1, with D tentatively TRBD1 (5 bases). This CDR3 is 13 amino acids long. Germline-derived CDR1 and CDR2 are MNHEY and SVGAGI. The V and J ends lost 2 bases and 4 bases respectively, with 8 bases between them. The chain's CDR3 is CASSYRQSTEAFF. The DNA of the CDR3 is TGTGCCAGCAGTTACAGACAGAGCACTGAAGCTTTCTTT.